These T cell receptor beta chains were read from a single sample in a study of CD8+ T cells in alopecia areata. The assay was immunoSEQ multiplex PCR, and TCRdb's table has in-frame clones only and misses some. The sample has about 130,000 clones, approximately 49% seen once. Sequences were derived from CD8+ T cells sorted from blood, sampled at week 0. These receptors all come from a human donor with alopecia areata. Each CDR3 is given with its conserved first and last residue. The D gene is left open where the match is weak. Expanded clones are given a class, and other clones once, few, many or no size at all.

clone size | J gene | V gene | D gene | CDR3 protein | CDR3 DNA
NA | TRBJ1-1 | TRBV6-5 | NA | CASSYREGDTEAFF | TGTGCCAGCAGTTACAGGGAAGGTGACACTGAAGCTTTCTTT
NA | TRBJ2-5 | TRBV9 | NA | CASSVGGLETQYF | TGTGCCAGCAGCGTGGGGGGGCTGGAGACCCAGTACTTC
NA | TRBJ2-7 | TRBV29-1 | NA | CSVTDWNSYEQYF | TGCAGCGTGACGGACTGGAACTCCTACGAGCAGTACTTC
NA | TRBJ2-3 | TRBV4-3 | NA | CASSQIGTDTQYF | TGCGCCAGCAGCCAGATAGGGACAGATACGCAGTATTTT
NA | TRBJ2-3 | TRBV9 | NA | CASSVDKASTDTQYF | TGTGCCAGCAGCGTAGATAAGGCTAGCACAGATACGCAGTATTTT
NA | TRBJ1-1 | TRBV2 | NA | CASSGAFF | TGTGCCAGCAGTGGAGCTTTCTTT
NA | TRBJ2-7 | TRBV29-1 | TRBD1 | CSVEVGQGGYEQYF | TGCAGCGTGGAGGTGGGACAGGGTGGGTACGAGCAGTACTTC
NA | TRBJ1-2 | TRBV4-1 | NA | CASTPGPTNYGYTF | TGCGCCAGCACCCCGGGGCCGACTAACTATGGCTACACCTTC
few | TRBJ2-2 | TRBV9 | NA | CASSRLTGELFF | TGTGCCAGCAGCCGACTAACCGGGGAGCTGTTTTTT
NA | TRBJ1-2 | TRBV6-6 | NA | CASSYYAANYGYTF | TGTGCCAGCAGTTACTACGCAGCTAACTATGGCTACACCTTC
few | TRBJ2-7 | TRBV10-3 | NA | CAISEGGSYEQYF | TGTGCCATCAGTGAAGGGGGCTCCTACGAGCAGTACTTC
once | TRBJ2-7 | TRBV27 | NA | CASSFNIYYEQYF | TGTGCCAGCAGTTTCAACATTTACTACGAGCAGTACTTC
NA | TRBJ2-3 | TRBV7-9 | NA | CASSPNRATQYF | TGTGCCAGCAGCCCCAACAGGGCTACGCAGTATTTT
NA | TRBJ2-6 | TRBV27 | TRBD1 | CAASDRDGANVLTF | TGTGCCGCCTCCGACAGGGATGGGGCCAACGTCCTGACTTTC
NA | TRBJ1-4 | TRBV30 | NA | CAWSDDSEKLFF | TGTGCCTGGAGCGATGACAGCGAAAAACTGTTTTTT
few | TRBJ1-2 | TRBV27 | NA | CASSSRGGRYGYTF | TGTGCCAGCAGTTCGCGGGGCGGACGCTATGGCTACACCTTC